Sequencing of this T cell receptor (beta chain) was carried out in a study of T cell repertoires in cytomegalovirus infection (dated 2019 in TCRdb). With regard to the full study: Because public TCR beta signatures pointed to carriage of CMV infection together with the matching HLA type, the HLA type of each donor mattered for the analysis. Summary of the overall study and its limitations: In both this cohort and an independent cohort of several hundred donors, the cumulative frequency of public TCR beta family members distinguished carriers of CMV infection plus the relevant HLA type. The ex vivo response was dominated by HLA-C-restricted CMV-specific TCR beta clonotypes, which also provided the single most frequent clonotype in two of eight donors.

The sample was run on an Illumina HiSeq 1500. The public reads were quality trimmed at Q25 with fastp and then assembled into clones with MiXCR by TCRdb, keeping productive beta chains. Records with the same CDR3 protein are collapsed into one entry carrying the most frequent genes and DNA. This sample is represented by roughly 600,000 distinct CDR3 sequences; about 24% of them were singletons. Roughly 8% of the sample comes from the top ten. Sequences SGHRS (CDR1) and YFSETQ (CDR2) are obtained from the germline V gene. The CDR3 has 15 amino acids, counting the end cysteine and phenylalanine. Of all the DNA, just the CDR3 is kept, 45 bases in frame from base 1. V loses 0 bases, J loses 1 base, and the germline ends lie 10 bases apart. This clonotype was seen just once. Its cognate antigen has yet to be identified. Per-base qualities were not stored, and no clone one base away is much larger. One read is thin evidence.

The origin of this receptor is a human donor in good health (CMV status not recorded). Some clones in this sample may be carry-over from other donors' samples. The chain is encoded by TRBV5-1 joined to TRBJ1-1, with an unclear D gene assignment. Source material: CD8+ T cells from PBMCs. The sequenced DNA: TGCGCCAGCAGCTTGGCGACCGACTGGAACACTGAAGCTTTCTTT. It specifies CASSLATDWNTEAFF.